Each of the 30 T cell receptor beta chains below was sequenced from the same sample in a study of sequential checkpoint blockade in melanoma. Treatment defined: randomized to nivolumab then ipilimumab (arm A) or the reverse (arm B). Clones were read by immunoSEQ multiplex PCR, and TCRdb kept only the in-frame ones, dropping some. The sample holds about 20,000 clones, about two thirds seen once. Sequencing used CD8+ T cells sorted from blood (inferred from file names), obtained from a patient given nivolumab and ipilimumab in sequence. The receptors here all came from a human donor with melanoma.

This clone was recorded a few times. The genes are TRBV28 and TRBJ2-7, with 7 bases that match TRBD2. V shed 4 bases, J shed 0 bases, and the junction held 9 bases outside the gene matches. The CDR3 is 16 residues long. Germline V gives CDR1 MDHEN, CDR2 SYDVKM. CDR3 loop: CASSSLGGSGSYEQYF. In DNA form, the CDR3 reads TGTGCCAGCAGTTCCCTGGGAGGGAGCGGCTCCTACGAGCAGTACTTC.

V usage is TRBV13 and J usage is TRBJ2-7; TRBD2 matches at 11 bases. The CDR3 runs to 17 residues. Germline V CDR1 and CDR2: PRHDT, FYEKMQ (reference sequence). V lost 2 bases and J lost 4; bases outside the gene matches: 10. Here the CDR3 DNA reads TGTGCCAGCAGCTTAACCTTTGGGACTAGCGGATTTTACGAGCAGTACTTC. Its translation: CASSLTFGTSGFYEQYF.

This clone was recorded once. The CDR3 is CASSTRLAGGPYNEQFF. CDR3 DNA sequence: TGTGCCAGTAGTACCCGACTAGCGGGAGGGCCCTACAATGAGCAGTTCTTC. The V gene is TRBV19, the J gene TRBJ2-1; 14 nucleotides align to TRBD2. Germline values: CDR1 LNHDA, CDR2 SQIVND (reference sequence). The CDR3 runs to 17 residues. The J segment lost 2 bases and the V segment lost 4 bases, leaving 4 bases of the junction unmatched.

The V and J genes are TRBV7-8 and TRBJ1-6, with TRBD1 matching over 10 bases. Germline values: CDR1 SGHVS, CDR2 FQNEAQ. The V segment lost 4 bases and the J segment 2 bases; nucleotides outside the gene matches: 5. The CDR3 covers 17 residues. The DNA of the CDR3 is TGTGCCAGCAGCTACCGACAGGGGGCGGCCTATAATTCACCCCTCCACTTT. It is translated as CASSYRQGAAYNSPLHF.

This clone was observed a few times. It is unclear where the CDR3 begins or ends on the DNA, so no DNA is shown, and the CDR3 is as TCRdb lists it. The CDR3 spells CASSVGQGTEQYF. The chain has TRBV21-1 and TRBJ2-7; the table calls TRBD1, which could not be checked here. TRBV21-1 is classified as a pseudogene. The CDR3 numbers 13 amino acids, ends counted.

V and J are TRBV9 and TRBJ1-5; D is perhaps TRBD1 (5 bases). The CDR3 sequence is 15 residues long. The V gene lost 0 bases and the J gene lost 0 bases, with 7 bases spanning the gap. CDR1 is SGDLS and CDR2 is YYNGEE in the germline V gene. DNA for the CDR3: TGTGCCAGCAGCGTAGGTCAGGGTAGCAATCAGCCCCAGCATTTT. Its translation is CASSVGQGSNQPQHF. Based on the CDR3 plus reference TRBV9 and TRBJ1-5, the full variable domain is DSGVTQTPKHLITATGQRVTLRCSPRSGDLSVYWYQQSLDQGLQFLIQYYNGEERAKGNILERFSAQQFPDLHSELNLSSLELGDSALYFCASSVGQGSNQPQHFGDGTRLSIL.

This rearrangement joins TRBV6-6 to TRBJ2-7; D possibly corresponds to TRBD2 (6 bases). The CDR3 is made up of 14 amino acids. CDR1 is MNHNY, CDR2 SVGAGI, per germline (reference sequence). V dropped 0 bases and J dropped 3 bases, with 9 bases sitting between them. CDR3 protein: CASSYSQEGYEQYF. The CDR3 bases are TGTGCCAGCAGTTACTCGCAGGAGGGCTACGAGCAGTACTTC.

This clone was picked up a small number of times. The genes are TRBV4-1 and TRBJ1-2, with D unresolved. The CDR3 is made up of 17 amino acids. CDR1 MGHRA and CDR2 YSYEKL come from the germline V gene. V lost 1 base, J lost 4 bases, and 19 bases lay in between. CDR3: CASSQVQGERISYGYTF. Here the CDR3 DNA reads TGCGCCAGCAGCCAAGTCCAAGGAGAGAGGATCTCCTATGGCTACACCTTC.

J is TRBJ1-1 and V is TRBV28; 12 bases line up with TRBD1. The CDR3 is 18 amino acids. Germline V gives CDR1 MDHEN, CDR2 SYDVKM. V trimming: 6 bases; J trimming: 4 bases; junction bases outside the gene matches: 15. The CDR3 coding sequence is TGTGCCAGCAGCCGGGGCCGGGACAGGGGGCTCTCTGGCACTGAAGCTTTCTTT. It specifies CASSRGRDRGLSGTEAFF.

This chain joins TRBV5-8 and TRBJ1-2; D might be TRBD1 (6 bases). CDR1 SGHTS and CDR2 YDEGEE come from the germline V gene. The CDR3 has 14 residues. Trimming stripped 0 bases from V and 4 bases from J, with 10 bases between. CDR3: CASSLETGIYGYTF. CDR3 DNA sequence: TGTGCCAGCAGCTTGGAGACAGGCATCTATGGCTACACCTTC.

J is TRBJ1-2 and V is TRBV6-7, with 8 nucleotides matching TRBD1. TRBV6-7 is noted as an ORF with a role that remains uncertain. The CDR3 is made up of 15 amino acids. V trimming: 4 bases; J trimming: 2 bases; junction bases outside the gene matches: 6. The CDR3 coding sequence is TGTGCCAGCAGTTGGGGGACAGGTCGGAACTATGGCTACACCTTC. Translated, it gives CASSWGTGRNYGYTF.

CDR3 DNA sequence: TGTGCCAGCAGTAAGGGGGATTACTATGGCTACACCTTC. Translation: CASSKGDYYGYTF. The chain uses TRBV6-5 and TRBJ1-2; tentatively, D is TRBD1 (6 bases). In germline, CDR1 is MNHEY, CDR2 SVGAGI. V lost 5 bases and J 3 bases, leaving 10 bases between the germline ends. The CDR3 covers 13 residues.

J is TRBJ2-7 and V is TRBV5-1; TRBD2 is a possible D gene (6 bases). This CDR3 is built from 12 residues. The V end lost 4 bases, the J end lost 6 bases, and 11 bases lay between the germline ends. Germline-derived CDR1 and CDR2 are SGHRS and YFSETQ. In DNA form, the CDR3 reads TGCGCCAGCAGCCCGGCGGGGACCGAGCAGTACTTC. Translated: CASSPAGTEQYF.

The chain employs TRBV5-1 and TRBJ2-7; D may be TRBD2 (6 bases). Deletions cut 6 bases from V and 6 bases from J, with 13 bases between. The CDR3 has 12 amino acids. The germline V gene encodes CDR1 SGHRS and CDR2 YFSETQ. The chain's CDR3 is CASTGQGGEQYF. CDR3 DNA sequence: TGCGCCAGCACGGGGCAGGGAGGCGAGCAGTACTTC.

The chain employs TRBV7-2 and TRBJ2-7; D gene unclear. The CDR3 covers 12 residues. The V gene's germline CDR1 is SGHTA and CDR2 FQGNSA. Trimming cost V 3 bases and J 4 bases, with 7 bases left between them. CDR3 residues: CASSFNLYEQYF. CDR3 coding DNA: TGTGCCAGCAGCTTTAACTTATACGAGCAGTACTTC.

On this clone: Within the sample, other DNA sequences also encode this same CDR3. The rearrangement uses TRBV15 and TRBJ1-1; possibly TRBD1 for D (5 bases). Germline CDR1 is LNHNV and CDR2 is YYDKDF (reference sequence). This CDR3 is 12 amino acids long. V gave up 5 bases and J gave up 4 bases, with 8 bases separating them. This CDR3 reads CATSPGGTEAFF. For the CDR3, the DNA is TGTGCCACCAGCCCGGGGGGCACTGAAGCTTTCTTT.

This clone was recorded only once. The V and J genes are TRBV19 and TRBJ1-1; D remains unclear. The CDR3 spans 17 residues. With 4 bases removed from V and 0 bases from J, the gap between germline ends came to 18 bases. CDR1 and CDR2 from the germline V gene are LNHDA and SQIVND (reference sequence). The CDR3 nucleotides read TGTGCCAGTAGTAATGAGGAGGGAGGGTGGATGAACACTGAAGCTTTCTTT. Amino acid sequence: CASSNEEGGWMNTEAFF.

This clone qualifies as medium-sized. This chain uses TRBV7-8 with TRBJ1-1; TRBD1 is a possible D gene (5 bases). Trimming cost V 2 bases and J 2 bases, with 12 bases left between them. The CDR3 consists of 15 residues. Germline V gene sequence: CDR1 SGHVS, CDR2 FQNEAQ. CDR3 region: CASSLRAGINTEAFF. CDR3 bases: TGTGCCAGCAGCTTAAGGGCAGGGATTAACACTGAAGCTTTCTTT. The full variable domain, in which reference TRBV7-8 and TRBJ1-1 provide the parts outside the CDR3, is GAGVSQSPRYKVAKRGQDVALRCDPISGHVSLFWYQQALGQGPEFLTYFQNEAQLDKSGLPSDRFFAERPEGSVSTLKIQRTQQEDSAVYLCASSLRAGINTEAFFGQGTRLTVV.

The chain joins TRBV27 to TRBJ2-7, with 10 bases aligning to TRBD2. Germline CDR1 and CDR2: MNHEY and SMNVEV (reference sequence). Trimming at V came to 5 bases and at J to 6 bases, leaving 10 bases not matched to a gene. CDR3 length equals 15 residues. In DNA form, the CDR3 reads TGTGCCAGCAGTCCCCAGCCTAGCGGGAGAGGCGAGCAGTACTTC. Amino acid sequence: CASSPQPSGRGEQYF.

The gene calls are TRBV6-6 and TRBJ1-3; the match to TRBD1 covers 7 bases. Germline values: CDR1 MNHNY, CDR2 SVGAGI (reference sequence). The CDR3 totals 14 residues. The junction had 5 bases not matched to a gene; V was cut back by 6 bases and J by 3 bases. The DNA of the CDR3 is TGTGCCAGCAGCGCCGACAGGGTTGGAAACACCATATATTTT. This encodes CASSADRVGNTIYF.

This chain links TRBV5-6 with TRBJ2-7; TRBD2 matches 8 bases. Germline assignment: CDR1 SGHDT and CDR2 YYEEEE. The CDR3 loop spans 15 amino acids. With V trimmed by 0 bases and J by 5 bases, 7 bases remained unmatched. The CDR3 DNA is TGTGCCAGCAGCTTGGGAACCGGGACTAGACACGAGCAGTACTTC. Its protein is CASSLGTGTRHEQYF.

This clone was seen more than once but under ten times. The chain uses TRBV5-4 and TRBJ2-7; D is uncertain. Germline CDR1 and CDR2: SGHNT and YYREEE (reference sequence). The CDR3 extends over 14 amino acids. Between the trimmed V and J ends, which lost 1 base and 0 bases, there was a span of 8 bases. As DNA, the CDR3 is TGTGCCAGCAGCTTGCCGGGTGGCTCCTACGAGCAGTACTTC. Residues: CASSLPGGSYEQYF.

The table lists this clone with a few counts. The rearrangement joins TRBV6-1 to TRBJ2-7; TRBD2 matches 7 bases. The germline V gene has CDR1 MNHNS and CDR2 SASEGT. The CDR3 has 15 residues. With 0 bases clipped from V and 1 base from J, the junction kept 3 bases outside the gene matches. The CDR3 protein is CASSEAVGGSYEQYF. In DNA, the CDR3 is TGTGCCAGCAGTGAAGCGGTGGGAGGGTCCTACGAGCAGTACTTC.

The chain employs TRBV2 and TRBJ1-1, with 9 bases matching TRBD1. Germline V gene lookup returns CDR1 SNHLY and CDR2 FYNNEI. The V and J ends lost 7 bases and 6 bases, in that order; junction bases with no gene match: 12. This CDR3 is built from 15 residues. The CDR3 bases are TGTGCCAGCAAGGGACAGGGAGCCTGGGGGGCTGAAGCTTTCTTT. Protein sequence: CASKGQGAWGAEAFF.

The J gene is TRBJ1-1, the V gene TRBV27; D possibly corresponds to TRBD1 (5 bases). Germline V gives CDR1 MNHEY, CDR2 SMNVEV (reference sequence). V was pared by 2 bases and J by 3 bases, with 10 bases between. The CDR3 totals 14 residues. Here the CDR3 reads CASSLVGGDTEAFF. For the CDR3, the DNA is TGTGCCAGCAGTTTAGTGGGGGGGGACACTGAAGCTTTCTTT.

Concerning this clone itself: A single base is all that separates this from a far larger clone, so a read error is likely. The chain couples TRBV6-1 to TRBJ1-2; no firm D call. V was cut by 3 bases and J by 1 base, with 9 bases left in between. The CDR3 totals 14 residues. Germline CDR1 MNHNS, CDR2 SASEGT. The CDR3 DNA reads TGTGCCAGCAGTGAGTCTTGGAGTAACTATGGCTACACCTTC. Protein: CASSESWSNYGYTF.

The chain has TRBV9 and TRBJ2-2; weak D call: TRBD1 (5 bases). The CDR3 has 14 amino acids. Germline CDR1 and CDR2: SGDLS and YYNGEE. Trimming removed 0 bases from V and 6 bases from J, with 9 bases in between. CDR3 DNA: TGTGCCAGCAGCGTAGAGGGCAGGGCCGGGGAGCTGTTTTTT. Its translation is CASSVEGRAGELFF.

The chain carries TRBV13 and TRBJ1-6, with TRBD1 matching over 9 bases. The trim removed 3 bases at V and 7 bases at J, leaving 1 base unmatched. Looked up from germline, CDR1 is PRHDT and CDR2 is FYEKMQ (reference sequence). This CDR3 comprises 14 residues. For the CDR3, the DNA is TGTGCCAGCAGCTTCACAGGGGGCAATTCACCCCTCCACTTT. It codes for CASSFTGGNSPLHF. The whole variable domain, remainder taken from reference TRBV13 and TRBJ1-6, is AAGVIQSPRHLIKEKRETATLKCYPIPRHDTVYWYQQGPGQDPQFLISFYEKMQSDKGSIPDRFSAQQFSDYHSELNMSSLELGDSALYFCASSFTGGNSPLHFGNGTRLTVT.

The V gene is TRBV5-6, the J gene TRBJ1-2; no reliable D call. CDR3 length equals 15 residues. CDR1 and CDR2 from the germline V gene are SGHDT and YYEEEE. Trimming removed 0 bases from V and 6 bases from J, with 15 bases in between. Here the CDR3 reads CASSLGGRCWDGYTF. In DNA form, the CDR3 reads TGTGCCAGCAGCTTGGGCGGGAGGTGTTGGGATGGCTACACCTTC.

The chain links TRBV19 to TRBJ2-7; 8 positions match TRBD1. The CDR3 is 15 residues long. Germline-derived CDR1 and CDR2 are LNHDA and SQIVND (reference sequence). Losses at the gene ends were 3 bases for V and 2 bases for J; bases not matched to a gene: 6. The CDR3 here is CASSMGTGAAYEQYF. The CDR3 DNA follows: TGTGCCAGTAGTATGGGGACAGGAGCCGCCTACGAGCAGTACTTC.